One sample yielded the 22 T cell receptor beta chains listed below, sequenced in a study of beta chain features in type 1 diabetes. General study results and limits: People with Type 1 diabetes carried modestly yet significantly shorter TCRB CDR3s in all four CD4+ subsets.

For these receptors, no antigen is known. The entirety of the isolated RNA underwent reverse transcription, so expressed TCRB transcripts were sequenced. TCRdb keeps only in-frame clones here, not all; method: immunoSEQ multiplex PCR. Among 600,000 to 700,000 clones listed, 9.5% to 15% were seen once. The specimen sequenced was naive CD4+ T cells from blood. Receptors originate from a man aged 25-45 years with type 1 diabetes.

The chain carries TRBV4-3 and TRBJ2-1; no definite D call. Trimming cost V 1 base and J 6 bases, with 7 bases left between them. There are 13 residues in the CDR3. Germline V gene sequence: CDR1 LGHNA, CDR2 YSLEER. For the CDR3, the DNA is TGCGCCAGCAGCCAAGCTCCCGCCAATGAGCAGTTCTTC. It specifies CASSQAPANEQFF.

This chain connects TRBV7-2 to TRBJ2-1; 11 nucleotides line up with TRBD2. The CDR3 has 14 amino acids. V lost 4 bases to trimming and J lost 7 bases; unmatched junction nucleotides: 3. Germline V lookup: CDR1 SGHTA, CDR2 FQGNSA. In DNA form, the CDR3 reads TGTGCCAGCAGCTATAGCGGGGGGGCTAATGAGCAGTTCTTC. This gives the protein CASSYSGGANEQFF.

The chain employs TRBV7-2 and TRBJ2-7; D is ambiguous. Trimming removed 5 bases at V and 7 bases at J, with 18 bases between. The CDR3 is 14 amino acids. Germline V CDR1 and CDR2: SGHTA, FQGNSA. The CDR3 loop reads CASSPPGFPFEQYF. In DNA, the CDR3 is TGTGCCAGCAGCCCCCCAGGATTCCCTTTTGAGCAGTACTTC.

The chain uses TRBV7-9 and TRBJ2-5; no clear D gene. The CDR3 extends over 15 amino acids. V was trimmed by 5 bases and J by 0 bases, leaving 13 bases between them. The germline gives CDR1 SEHNR, CDR2 FQNEAQ (reference sequence). CDR3 protein: CASSANVGHQETQYF. In DNA, the CDR3 is TGTGCCAGCAGCGCCAACGTTGGCCACCAAGAGACCCAGTACTTC.

The V call is TRBV5-1, the J call TRBJ2-5, with D perhaps matching TRBD2 (6 bases). Germline assignment: CDR1 SGHRS and CDR2 YFSETQ. The ends were cut back, 9 bases at V and 1 base at J, with 10 bases in the middle. This CDR3 is 12 amino acids long. CDR3 sequence (DNA): TGCGCCACCCGGGACTCCCAAGAGACCCAGTACTTC. Translated: CATRDSQETQYF.

The chain is built from TRBV7-9 and TRBJ2-7; D call uncertain. The germline V gene encodes CDR1 SEHNR and CDR2 FQNEAQ (reference sequence). Trimming removed 3 bases from V and 2 bases from J, with 11 bases in between. The CDR3 runs to 14 residues. The CDR3 nucleotides read TGTGCCAGCAGCTTGGCACAGCTCACCTACGAGCAGTACTTC. Translation gives CASSLAQLTYEQYF.

This clone turned up a few times. The chain has TRBV7-7 and TRBJ2-1; TRBD1 matches 7 bases. The junction had 4 bases not matched to a gene; V was cut back by 5 bases and J by 0 bases. The CDR3 spans 15 residues. CDR1 is SSHAT and CDR2 is FNYEAQ in the germline V gene (reference sequence). The CDR3 is CASSRDSSSYNEQFF. CDR3 nucleotide sequence: TGTGCCAGCAGCCGGGACAGCAGCTCCTACAATGAGCAGTTCTTC.

This chain joins TRBV7-9 and TRBJ2-1; D is uncertain. V lost 3 bases to trimming and J lost 8 bases, with 20 bases between them. Per germline, CDR1 SEHNR and CDR2 FQNEAQ (reference sequence). The CDR3 is made up of 16 amino acids. The CDR3, as DNA: TGTGCCAGCAGCTTCTATTCGGGTAGAGGTGAGGATGAGCAGTTCTTC. Encoded protein: CASSFYSGRGEDEQFF.

CDR3 DNA: TGTGCCAGCAGCTTTTCACGCTACACGCAGTATTTT. Its translation: CASSFSRYTQYF. The chain links TRBV7-9 to TRBJ2-3; unclear D gene. CDR3 length equals 12 residues. Germline V gene lookup returns CDR1 SEHNR and CDR2 FQNEAQ (reference sequence). V shed 3 bases and J shed 9 bases, with 10 bases lying between them.

The chain combines TRBV5-1 with TRBJ2-7; a possible D gene is TRBD2 (6 bases). The CDR3 runs 13 residues. Trimming shortened V by 0 bases and J by 4 bases, and 8 bases separated the two germline ends. The V gene's germline CDR1 is SGHRS and CDR2 YFSETQ. The CDR3 DNA sequence: TGCGCCAGCAGCTTGGCCGCGGGATACGAGCAGTACTTC. This translates into CASSLAAGYEQYF.

CDR3 DNA sequence: TGCGCCAGCAGCTTGGGTTACGCTAGCGGGGGCACAGATACGCAGTATTTT. This encodes CASSLGYASGGTDTQYF. The chain couples TRBV5-1 to TRBJ2-3; TRBD2 matches 9 bases. The germline CDR1 and CDR2 sequences are SGHRS and YFSETQ. The CDR3 loop spans 17 amino acids. V lost 0 bases and J lost 1; bases outside the gene matches: 6. The full variable domain, its missing parts supplied by reference TRBV5-1 and TRBJ2-3, is KAGVTQTPRYLIKTRGQQVTLSCSPISGHRSVSWYQQTPGQGLQFLFEYFSETQRNKGNFPGRFSGRQFSNSRSEMNVSTLELGDSALYLCASSLGYASGGTDTQYFGPGTRLTVL.

The chain joins TRBV11-2 to TRBJ2-5; TRBD1 matches 7 bases. V lost 4 bases to trimming and J lost 7 bases; unmatched junction nucleotides: 6. Germline CDR1 is SGHAT and CDR2 is FQNNGV. The CDR3 runs to 13 residues. Here the CDR3 reads CASSSTGFRTQYF. CDR3 DNA sequence: TGTGCCAGCAGCTCGACAGGGTTCCGGACCCAGTACTTC. Based on the CDR3 plus reference TRBV11-2 and TRBJ2-5, the full variable domain is EAGVAQSPRYKIIEKRQSVAFWCNPISGHATLYWYQQILGQGPKLLIQFQNNGVVDDSQLPKDRFSAERLKGVDSTLKIQPAKLEDSAVYLCASSSTGFRTQYFGPGTRLLVL.

V usage is TRBV6-6 and J usage is TRBJ1-3; possibly TRBD1 for D (5 bases). Trimming cost V 5 bases and J 3 bases, with 8 bases left between them. CDR1 is MNHNY, CDR2 SVGAGI, per germline (reference sequence). This CDR3 is 13 amino acids long. CDR3 DNA sequence: TGTGCCAGCAGTGGGACGGGTGGAAACACCATATATTTT. Translated, it gives CASSGTGGNTIYF.

This clone was detected only a few times. The CDR3 DNA reads as TGTGCCAGCAGCTCCCCTACTCGACTACATGGCTACACCTTC. Residues: CASSSPTRLHGYTF. The chain recombines TRBV7-2 with TRBJ1-2; no clear D. The CDR3 contains 14 residues. V dropped 4 bases and J dropped 6 bases, with 15 bases sitting between them. The germline gives CDR1 SGHTA, CDR2 FQGNSA.

In its sample, this clone was seen a few times. V usage is TRBV27 and J usage is TRBJ2-7, with TRBD1 identical over 9 bases. V lost 1 base to trimming and J lost 5 bases; unmatched junction nucleotides: 9. The CDR3 spans 16 residues. Germline-derived CDR1 and CDR2 are MNHEY and SMNVEV (reference sequence). The CDR3: CASSLFRGQGSHEQYF. The CDR3 coding sequence is TGTGCCAGCAGTTTATTTAGGGGACAGGGAAGCCACGAGCAGTACTTC.

The chain recombines TRBV11-2 with TRBJ1-6, with D perhaps matching TRBD1 (5 bases). With 0 bases removed from V and 10 bases from J, the gap between germline ends came to 19 bases. Germline-derived CDR1 and CDR2 are SGHAT and FQNNGV. The CDR3 covers 17 residues. The CDR3 spells CASSLDRPPAGGSPLHF. CDR3 nucleotide sequence: TGTGCCAGCAGCTTAGATCGCCCCCCCGCTGGGGGATCACCCCTCCACTTT.

This sequence joins TRBV9 and TRBJ2-2, with D possibly TRBD1 on 6 matching bases. Trimming pared 3 bases from V and 2 bases from J, leaving 17 bases between. The length of the CDR3 is 17 residues. Germline CDR1 and CDR2: SGDLS and YYNGEE. The CDR3 sequence: CASSADMDSVNTGELFF. The DNA of the CDR3 is TGTGCCAGCAGCGCTGACATGGACAGCGTAAACACCGGGGAGCTGTTTTTT. The entire variable domain, with the rest obtained from reference TRBV9 and TRBJ2-2, is as follows: DSGVTQTPKHLITATGQRVTLRCSPRSGDLSVYWYQQSLDQGLQFLIQYYNGEERAKGNILERFSAQQFPDLHSELNLSSLELGDSALYFCASSADMDSVNTGELFFGEGSRLTVL.

A few counts support this clone. The gene calls are TRBV18 and TRBJ1-2, with 9 bases identical to TRBD1. CDR1 is KGHSH and CDR2 is LQKENI in the germline V gene. J gave up 6 bases and V 1 base, and 6 bases lay outside the gene matches. The CDR3 covers 15 residues. The CDR3 here is CASSPRGQGSNGYTF. The CDR3 coding sequence is TGTGCCAGCTCACCACGCGGACAGGGGTCAAATGGCTACACCTTC.

About this clone: The sample carries other DNA sequences with the same CDR3. The rearrangement uses TRBV19 and TRBJ2-5; D is unclear. The CDR3 extends over 14 amino acids. Germline V gives CDR1 LNHDA, CDR2 SQIVND (reference sequence). Trimming left V 3 bases short and J 1 base short, with 9 bases between. The CDR3 here is CASSIGDFQETQYF. For the CDR3, the DNA is TGTGCCAGTAGTATCGGCGACTTCCAAGAGACCCAGTACTTC.

This clone came up a few times. The V gene is TRBV4-2, the J gene TRBJ1-6; a possible D gene is TRBD1 (6 bases). The CDR3 covers 19 residues. CDR1 is LGHNA, CDR2 YNFKEQ, per germline. With 3 bases removed from V and 0 bases from J, the gap between germline ends came to 18 bases. The CDR3 loop is CASSQPQQGDSSYNSPLHF. In DNA, the CDR3 is TGTGCCAGCAGCCAGCCCCAACAGGGAGATAGCTCCTATAATTCACCCCTCCACTTT.

This clone has more than one count but fewer than ten. The chain joins TRBV27 to TRBJ2-7; TRBD1 aligns across 7 bases. The germline CDR1 and CDR2 sequences are MNHEY and SMNVEV (reference sequence). The trim removed 5 bases at V and 0 bases at J, leaving 4 bases unmatched. The CDR3 is 14 amino acids. The CDR3 sequence is CASSPGQSSYEQYF. CDR3 DNA: TGTGCCAGCAGTCCGGGACAGAGCTCCTACGAGCAGTACTTC.

This clone occurred a few times. V usage is TRBV4-2 and J usage is TRBJ2-3, with 11 bases lining up with TRBD2. The trim removed 1 base at V and 4 bases at J, leaving 7 bases unmatched. The V gene's germline CDR1 is LGHNA and CDR2 YNFKEQ. This CDR3 region has 17 residues. The CDR3, as DNA: TGTGCCAGCAGCCAAGGAGGTGCTAGCGGGGGGCCAGATACGCAGTATTTT. Amino acids: CASSQGGASGGPDTQYF.